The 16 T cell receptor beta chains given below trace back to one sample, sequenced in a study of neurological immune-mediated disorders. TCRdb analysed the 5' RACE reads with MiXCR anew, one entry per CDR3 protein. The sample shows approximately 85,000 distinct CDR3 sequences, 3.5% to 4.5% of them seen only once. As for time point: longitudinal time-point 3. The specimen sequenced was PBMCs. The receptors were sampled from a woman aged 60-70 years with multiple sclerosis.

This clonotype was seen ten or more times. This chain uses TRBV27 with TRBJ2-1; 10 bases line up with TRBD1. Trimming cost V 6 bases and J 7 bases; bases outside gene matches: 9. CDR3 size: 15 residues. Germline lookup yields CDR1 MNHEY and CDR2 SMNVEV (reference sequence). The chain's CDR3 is CASRGGGTGVNEQFF. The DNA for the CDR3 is TGTGCCAGCAGGGGGGGCGGGACAGGGGTAAATGAGCAGTTCTTC.

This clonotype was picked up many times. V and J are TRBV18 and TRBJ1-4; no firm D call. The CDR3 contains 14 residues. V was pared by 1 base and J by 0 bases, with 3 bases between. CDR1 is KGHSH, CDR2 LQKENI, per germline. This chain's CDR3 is CASSPQPTNEKLFF. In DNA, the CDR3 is TGTGCCAGCTCACCACAGCCAACTAATGAAAAACTGTTTTTT. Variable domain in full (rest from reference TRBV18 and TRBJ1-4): NAGVMQNPRHLVRRRGQEARLRCSPMKGHSHVYWYRQLPEEGLKFMVYLQKENIIDESGMPKERFSAEFPKEGPSILRIQQVVRGDSAAYFCASSPQPTNEKLFFGSGTQLSVL.

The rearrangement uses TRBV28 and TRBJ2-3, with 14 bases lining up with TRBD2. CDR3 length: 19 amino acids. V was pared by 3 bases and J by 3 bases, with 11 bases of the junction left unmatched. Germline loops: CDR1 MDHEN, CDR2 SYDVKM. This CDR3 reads CASSFSFGTSGGRTDTQYF. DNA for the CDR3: TGTGCCAGCAGTTTCAGTTTTGGGACTAGCGGGGGTCGAACAGATACGCAGTATTTT.

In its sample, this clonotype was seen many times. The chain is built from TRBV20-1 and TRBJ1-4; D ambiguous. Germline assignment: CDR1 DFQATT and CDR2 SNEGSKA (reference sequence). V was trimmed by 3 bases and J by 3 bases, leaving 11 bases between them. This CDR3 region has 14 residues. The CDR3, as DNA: TGCAGTGCTAGGCCCCCAGGCCCTAATGAAAAACTGTTTTTT. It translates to CSARPPGPNEKLFF.

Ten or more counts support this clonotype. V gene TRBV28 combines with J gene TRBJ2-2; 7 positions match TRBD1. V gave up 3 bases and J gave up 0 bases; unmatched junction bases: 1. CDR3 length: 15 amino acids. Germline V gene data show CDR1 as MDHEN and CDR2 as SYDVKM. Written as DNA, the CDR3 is TGTGCCAGCAGTTTCACAGGGGCGAACACCGGGGAGCTGTTTTTT. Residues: CASSFTGANTGELFF. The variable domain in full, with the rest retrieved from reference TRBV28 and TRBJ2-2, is DVKVTQSSRYLVKRTGEKVFLECVQDMDHENMFWYRQDPGLGLRLIYFSYDVKMKEKGDIPEGYSVSREKKERFSLILESASTNQTSMYLCASSFTGANTGELFFGEGSRLTVL.

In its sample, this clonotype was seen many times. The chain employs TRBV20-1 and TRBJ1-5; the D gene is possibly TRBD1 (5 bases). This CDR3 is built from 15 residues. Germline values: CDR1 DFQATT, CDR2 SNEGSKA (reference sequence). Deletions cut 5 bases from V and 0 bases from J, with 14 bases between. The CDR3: CSAETGKYSNQPQHF. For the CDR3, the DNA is TGCAGTGCTGAAACAGGAAAATATAGCAATCAGCCCCAGCATTTT.

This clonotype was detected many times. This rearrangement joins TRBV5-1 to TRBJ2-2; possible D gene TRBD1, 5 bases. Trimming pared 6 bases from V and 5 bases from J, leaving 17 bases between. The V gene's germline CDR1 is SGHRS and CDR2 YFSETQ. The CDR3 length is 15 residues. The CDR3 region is CASTDSGFGTGELFF. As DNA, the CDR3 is TGCGCCAGCACAGACAGTGGGTTCGGGACCGGGGAGCTGTTTTTT.

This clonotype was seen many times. The CDR3 DNA sequence: TGTGCCAGCAGTGGACTAGCGGTCACAGATACGCAGTATTTT. Translating it yields CASSGLAVTDTQYF. V gene TRBV28 combines with J gene TRBJ2-3, with 10 bases lining up with TRBD2. Per the germline V gene, CDR1 is MDHEN and CDR2 is SYDVKM. J was trimmed by 2 bases and V by 5 bases; bases with no gene match: 1. CDR3 length: 14 amino acids.

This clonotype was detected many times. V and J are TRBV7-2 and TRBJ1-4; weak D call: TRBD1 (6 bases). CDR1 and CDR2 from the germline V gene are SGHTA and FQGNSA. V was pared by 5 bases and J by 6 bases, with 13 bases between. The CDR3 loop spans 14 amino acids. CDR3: CASSIRGRYEKLFF. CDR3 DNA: TGTGCCAGCAGCATCAGGGGACGGTATGAAAAACTGTTTTTT.

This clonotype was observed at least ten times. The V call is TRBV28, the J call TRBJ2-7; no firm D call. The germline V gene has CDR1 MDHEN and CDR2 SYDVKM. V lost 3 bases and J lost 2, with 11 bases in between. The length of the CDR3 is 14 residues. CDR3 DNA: TGTGCCAGCAGTTTTATCCTCCAGGCCTACGAGCAGTACTTC. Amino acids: CASSFILQAYEQYF.

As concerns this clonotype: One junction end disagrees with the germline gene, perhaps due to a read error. The CDR3 loop is CTSSPVGQGYQPQHF. As DNA, the CDR3 is TGCACCAGCAGCCCCGTTGGACAGGGCTATCAGCCCCAGCATTTT. V usage is TRBV27 and J usage is TRBJ1-5, with 8 positions matching TRBD1. Germline V gene data show CDR1 as MNHEY and CDR2 as SMNVEV (reference sequence). This CDR3 region has 15 residues.

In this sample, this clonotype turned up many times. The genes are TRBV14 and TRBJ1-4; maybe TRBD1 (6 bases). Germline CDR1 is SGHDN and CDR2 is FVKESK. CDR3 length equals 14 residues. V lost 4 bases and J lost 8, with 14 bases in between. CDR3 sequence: CASSLTGMKEKLFF. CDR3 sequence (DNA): TGTGCCAGCAGCCTCACAGGGATGAAGGAAAAACTGTTTTTT.

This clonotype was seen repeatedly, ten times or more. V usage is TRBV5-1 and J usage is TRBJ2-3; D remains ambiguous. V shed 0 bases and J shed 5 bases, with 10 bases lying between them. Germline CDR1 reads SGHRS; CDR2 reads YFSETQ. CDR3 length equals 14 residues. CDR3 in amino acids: CASSLGADQDTQYF. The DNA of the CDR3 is TGCGCCAGCAGCTTGGGGGCAGACCAAGATACGCAGTATTTT.

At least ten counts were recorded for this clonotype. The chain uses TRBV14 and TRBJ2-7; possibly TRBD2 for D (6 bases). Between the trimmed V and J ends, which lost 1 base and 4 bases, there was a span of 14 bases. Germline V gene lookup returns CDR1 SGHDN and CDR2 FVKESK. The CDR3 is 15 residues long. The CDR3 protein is CASSQGDSGRYEQYF. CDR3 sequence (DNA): TGTGCCAGCAGCCAAGGGGACTCGGGAAGATACGAGCAGTACTTC.

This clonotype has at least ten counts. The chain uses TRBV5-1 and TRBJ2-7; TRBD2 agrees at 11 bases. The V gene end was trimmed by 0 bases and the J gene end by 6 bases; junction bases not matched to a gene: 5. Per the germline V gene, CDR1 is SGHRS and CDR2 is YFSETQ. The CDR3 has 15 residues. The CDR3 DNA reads TGCGCCAGCAGCTTGGTACCTAGCGGGGGGACCGAGCAGTACTTC. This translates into CASSLVPSGGTEQYF.

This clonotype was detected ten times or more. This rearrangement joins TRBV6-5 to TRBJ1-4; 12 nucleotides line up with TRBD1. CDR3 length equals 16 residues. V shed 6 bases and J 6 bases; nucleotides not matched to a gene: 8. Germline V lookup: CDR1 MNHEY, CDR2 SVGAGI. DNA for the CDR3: TGTGCCAGCAGCCCTGGGACAGGGGGCTCGTATGAAAAACTGTTTTTT. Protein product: CASSPGTGGSYEKLFF.